This T cell receptor (beta chain) was documented in a study of shared clonotypes between healthy human individuals. General study findings and limits: Sequencing depth was a factor that was expected to affect clonotype sharing among donors. Sharing across four donors was highest in naive CD4 (roughly 5%) and lowest in memory CD8 (roughly 0.4%).

Points on this clone: Its antigen is unidentified.

Germline values: CDR1 KGHSH, CDR2 LQKENI. This CDR3 is built from 16 residues. V dropped 2 bases and J dropped 5 bases, with 19 bases sitting between them. Some clones are missing from TCRdb's copy, which holds only in-frame ones; the method was immunoSEQ multiplex PCR. The data contain approximately 710,000 clones, around 90% of them seen just once; the ten biggest clones take up 30% to 40%. Sequencing input: memory CD8+ T cells from PBMCs. Specified subset: CD45RO+ cells pooled with CCR7-negative TemRA cells. The clonotype originates from a man aged 18 to 30 in good health. Some clones in this sample may be carry-over from other donors' samples. The chain has TRBV18 and TRBJ2-7; weak D call: TRBD2 (6 bases). CDR3 nucleotides: TGTGCCAGCTCACCAGTTTGGGGGGAGATGGGTCACGAGCAGTACTTC. Protein sequence: CASSPVWGEMGHEQYF.